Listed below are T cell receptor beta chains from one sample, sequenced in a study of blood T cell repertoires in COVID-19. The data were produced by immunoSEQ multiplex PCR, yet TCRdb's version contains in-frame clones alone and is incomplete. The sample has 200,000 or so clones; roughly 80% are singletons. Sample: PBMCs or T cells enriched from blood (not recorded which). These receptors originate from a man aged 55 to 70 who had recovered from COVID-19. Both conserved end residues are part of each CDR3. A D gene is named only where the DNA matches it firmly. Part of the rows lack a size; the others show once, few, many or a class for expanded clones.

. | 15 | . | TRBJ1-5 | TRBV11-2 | CASSLYSGANQPQHF | TGTGCCAGCAGCTTATACAGCGGGGCGAATCAGCCCCAGCATTTT
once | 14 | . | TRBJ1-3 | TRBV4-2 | CASSQRGVRNTIYF | TGTGCCAGCAGCCAACGGGGAGTAAGGAACACCATATATTTT
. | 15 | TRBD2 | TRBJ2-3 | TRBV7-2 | CASRTSGGSTDTQYF | TGTGCCAGCAGAACTAGCGGGGGTAGCACAGATACGCAGTATTTT
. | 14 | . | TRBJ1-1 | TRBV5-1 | CASSPPPPRTEAFF | TGCGCCAGCAGCCCCCCCCCGCCGAGAACTGAAGCTTTCTTT
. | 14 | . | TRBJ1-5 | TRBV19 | CASQLGDFNQPQHF | TGTGCCAGCCAATTAGGGGACTTCAACCAGCCCCAGCATTTT
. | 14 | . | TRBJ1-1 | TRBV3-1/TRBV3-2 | CASSHRTANTEAFF | TGTGCCAGCAGCCATAGGACAGCAAACACTGAAGCTTTCTTT
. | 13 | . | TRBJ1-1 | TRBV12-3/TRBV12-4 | CASSFTGDTEAFF | TGTGCCAGCAGTTTCACGGGTGACACTGAAGCTTTCTTT
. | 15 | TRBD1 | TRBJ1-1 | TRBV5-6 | CASSWGTGQGSEAFF | TGTGCCAGCAGCTGGGGGACTGGACAGGGATCTGAAGCTTTCTTT
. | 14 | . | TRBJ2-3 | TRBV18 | CASSPLGSTDTQYF | TGTGCCAGCTCACCGCTAGGTAGCACAGATACGCAGTATTTT
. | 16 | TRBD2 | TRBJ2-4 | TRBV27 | CASNPGGALSKNIQYF | TGTGCCAGCAATCCCGGGGGGGCCCTTTCCAAAAACATTCAGTACTTC
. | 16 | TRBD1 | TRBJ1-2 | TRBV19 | CASSLHPGTESYGYTF | TGTGCCAGTAGCCTCCACCCCGGGACAGAGAGCTATGGCTACACCTTC
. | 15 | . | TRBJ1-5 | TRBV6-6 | CASSPLGSSNQPQHF | TGTGCCAGCAGTCCCCTCGGGAGTAGCAATCAGCCCCAGCATTTT
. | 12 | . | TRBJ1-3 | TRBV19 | CASSMRGNTIYF | TGTGCCAGTAGTATGCGTGGAAACACCATATATTTT
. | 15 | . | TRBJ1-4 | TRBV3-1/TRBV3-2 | CASSPREGTNEKLFF | TGTGCCAGCAGCCCTCGGGAGGGAACTAATGAAAAACTGTTTTTT
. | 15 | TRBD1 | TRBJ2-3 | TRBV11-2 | CASSEGTGKTDTQYF | TGTGCCAGCAGCGAGGGGACAGGTAAAACAGATACGCAGTATTTT
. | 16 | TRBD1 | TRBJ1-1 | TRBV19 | CASSTGQGWGNTEAFF | TGTGCCAGTAGTACGGGACAGGGCTGGGGGAACACTGAAGCTTTCTTT
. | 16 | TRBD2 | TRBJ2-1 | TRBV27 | CASSPTSGGVYNEQFF | TGTGCCAGCAGCCCGACTAGCGGGGGTGTATACAATGAGCAGTTCTTC
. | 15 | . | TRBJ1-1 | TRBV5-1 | CASSLADRTGTEAFF | TGCGCCAGCAGCTTGGCAGACAGAACAGGCACTGAAGCTTTCTTT
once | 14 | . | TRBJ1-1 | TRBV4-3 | CASSQEAGYTEAFF | TGCGCCAGCAGCCAGGAGGCGGGGTACACTGAAGCTTTCTTT
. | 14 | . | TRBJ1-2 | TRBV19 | CASSIGTGYNGYTF | TGTGCCAGTAGTATCGGTACAGGATATAATGGCTACACCTTC
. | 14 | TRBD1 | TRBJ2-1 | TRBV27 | CASSPPDRVHEQFF | TGTGCCAGCAGTCCTCCGGACAGGGTCCATGAGCAGTTCTTC
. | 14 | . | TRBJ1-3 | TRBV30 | CAWSVPGDGNTIYF | TGTGCCTGGAGTGTACCAGGGGACGGAAACACCATATATTTT
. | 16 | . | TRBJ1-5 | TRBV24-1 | CATSDPRAGASQPQHF | TGTGCCACCAGTGACCCCCGGGCGGGGGCGAGTCAGCCCCAGCATTTT
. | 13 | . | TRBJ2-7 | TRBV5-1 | CASSVGTPYEQYF | TGCGCCAGCAGCGTCGGGACTCCCTACGAGCAGTACTTC
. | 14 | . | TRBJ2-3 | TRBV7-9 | CASSNTGSPDTQYF | TGTGCCAGCAGCAACACGGGTAGCCCAGATACGCAGTATTTT
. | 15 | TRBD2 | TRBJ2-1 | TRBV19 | CASSIGGGSYNEQFF | TGTGCCAGTAGTATAGGCGGGGGCTCCTACAATGAGCAGTTCTTC
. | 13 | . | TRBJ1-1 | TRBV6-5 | CASSYSQGTEAFF | TGTGCCAGCAGTTACTCACAGGGCACTGAAGCTTTCTTT
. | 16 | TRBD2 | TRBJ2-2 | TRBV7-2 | CASSFPGLAGGGELFF | TGTGCCAGCAGCTTTCCGGGACTAGCGGGGGGCGGGGAGCTGTTTTTT
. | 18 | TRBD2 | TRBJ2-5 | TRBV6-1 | CASSEPRTSGALGETQYF | TGTGCCAGCAGTGAACCTAGGACTAGCGGGGCGCTGGGGGAGACCCAGTACTTC
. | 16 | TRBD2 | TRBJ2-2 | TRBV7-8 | CASSPRGGPNTGELFF | TGTGCCAGCAGCCCCCGGGGGGGACCCAACACCGGGGAGCTGTTTTTT
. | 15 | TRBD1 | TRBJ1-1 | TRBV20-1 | CSASSPTGQGSEAFF | TGCAGTGCTAGTAGCCCCACCGGACAGGGCTCTGAAGCTTTCTTT
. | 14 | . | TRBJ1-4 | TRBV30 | CAWSVGPSGGKLFF | TGTGCCTGGAGTGTAGGGCCGTCCGGAGGAAAACTGTTTTTT
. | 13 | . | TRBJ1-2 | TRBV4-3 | CASSHEGDDGYTF | TGCGCCAGCAGCCACGAAGGGGATGATGGCTACACCTTC
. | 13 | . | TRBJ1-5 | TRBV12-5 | CASGFGKGQPQHF | TGTGCTAGTGGTTTCGGTAAGGGGCAGCCCCAGCATTTT
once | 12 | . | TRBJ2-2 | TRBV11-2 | CASSSDKGELFF | TGTGCCAGCAGCTCGGACAAAGGGGAGCTGTTTTTT
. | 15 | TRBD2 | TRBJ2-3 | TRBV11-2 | CASSRSGGGTDTQYF | TGTGCCAGCAGCCGCAGCGGGGGGGGCACAGATACGCAGTATTTT
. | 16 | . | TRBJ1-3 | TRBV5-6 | CASSRKDRFSGNTIYF | TGTGCCAGCAGCAGGAAAGACAGGTTCTCTGGAAACACCATATATTTT